This T cell receptor beta chain comes out of a study of T cell changes during pregnancy in multiple sclerosis. This CDR3 is 13 amino acids long. In germline, CDR1 is SGHAT, CDR2 FQNNGV. The V and J ends lost 3 bases and 3 bases respectively, with 8 bases between them. Repertoires were generated with immunoSEQ multiplex PCR, while TCRdb's copy carries only in-frame clones and drops some. The repertoire holds fewer than 40,000 clones, around nine tenths seen once, with around 0.4% in the top ten. The material sequenced was CD4+ T cells from peripheral blood mononuclear cells, taken in the second trimester of pregnancy. The gene calls are TRBV11-2 and TRBJ1-2; D is perhaps TRBD1 (6 bases). The TCR comes from a female donor in good health, enrolled as a control in a pregnancy study. CDR3 region: CASSFRTDYGYTF. The CDR3 DNA reads TGTGCCAGCAGCTTCAGGACAGACTATGGCTACACCTTC. The variable domain in full, completed from reference TRBV11-2 and TRBJ1-2, reads EAGVAQSPRYKIIEKRQSVAFWCNPISGHATLYWYQQILGQGPKLLIQFQNNGVVDDSQLPKDRFSAERLKGVDSTLKIQPAKLEDSAVYLCASSFRTDYGYTFGSGTRLTVV.